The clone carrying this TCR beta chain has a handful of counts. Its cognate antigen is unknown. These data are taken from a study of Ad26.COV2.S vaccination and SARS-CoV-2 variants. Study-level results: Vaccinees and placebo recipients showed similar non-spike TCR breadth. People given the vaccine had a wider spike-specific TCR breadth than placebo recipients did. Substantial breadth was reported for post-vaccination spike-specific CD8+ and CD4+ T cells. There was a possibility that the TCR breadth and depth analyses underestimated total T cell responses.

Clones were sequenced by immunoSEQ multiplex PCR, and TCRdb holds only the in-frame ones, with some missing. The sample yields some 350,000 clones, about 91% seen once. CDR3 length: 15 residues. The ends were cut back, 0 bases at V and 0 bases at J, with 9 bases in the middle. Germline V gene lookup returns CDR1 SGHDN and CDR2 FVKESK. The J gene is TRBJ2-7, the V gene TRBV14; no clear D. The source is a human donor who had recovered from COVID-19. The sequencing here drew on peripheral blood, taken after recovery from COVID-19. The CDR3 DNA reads TGTGCCAGCAGCCAAGATGTGGGTGACTCCTACGAGCAGTACTTC. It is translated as CASSQDVGDSYEQYF.